The following is a T cell receptor (beta chain) sequence with its context. Other DNA sequences within the sample encode an identical CDR3. The data were taken from a study of beta chain features in type 1 diabetes. Reverse transcribing all isolated RNA meant expressed TCRB transcripts were sequenced. Only in-frame clones appear in the TCRdb table, and some are missing; sequencing was by immunoSEQ multiplex PCR. The sample consists of around 250,000 clones, roughly 13% of them appearing once. Every sorted population was more than 95% pure. Sequenced sample: naive CD4+ T cells from blood. The receptor was derived from a woman in her 40s in good health.

CDR3 sequence (DNA): TGTGCCAGCAGCAGGGACTCCTACGAGCAGTACTTC. Its translation is CASSRDSYEQYF. V and J are TRBV2 and TRBJ2-7; D is perhaps TRBD1 (5 bases). The V and J ends lost 6 bases and 0 bases respectively, with 6 bases between them. This CDR3 has 12 amino acids. Looked up from germline, CDR1 is SNHLY and CDR2 is FYNNEI. Filled out from reference TRBV2 and TRBJ2-7, the complete variable domain reads EPEVTQTPSHQVTQMGQEVILRCVPISNHLYFYWYRQILGQKVEFLVSFYNNEISEKSEIFDDQFSVERPDGSNFTLKIRSTKLEDSAMYFCASSRDSYEQYFGPGTRLTVT.